The clone carrying this TCR beta chain was recorded many times. What it binds is unknown. The CDR3 contains 13 residues. Losses at the gene ends were 5 bases for V and 9 bases for J; bases not matched to a gene: 10. Looked up from germline, CDR1 is DFQATT and CDR2 is SNEGSKA (reference sequence). This specimen comes from a study of response to subunit inactivated influenza vaccine. Whole-study findings and limits: A suggestion made by the authors is that each seasonal influenza vaccination recruits few new T cells.

Via MiXCR, TCRdb re-called the RT-PCR reads, giving one row per CDR3 protein. The profile shows hundreds of thousands of distinct CDR3 sequences, about 20% of them singletons. The input for sequencing was PBMCs from blood, taken less than 22 months after vaccination. This clonotype was obtained from a man aged 50 to 75 who received an inactivated influenza vaccine. The rearrangement joins TRBV20-1 to TRBJ1-5, with 7 nucleotides matching TRBD1. The CDR3 DNA follows: TGCAGTGCTTGGGACAGCCCAAAAGGGCCCCAGCATTTT. Amino acid sequence: CSAWDSPKGPQHF.